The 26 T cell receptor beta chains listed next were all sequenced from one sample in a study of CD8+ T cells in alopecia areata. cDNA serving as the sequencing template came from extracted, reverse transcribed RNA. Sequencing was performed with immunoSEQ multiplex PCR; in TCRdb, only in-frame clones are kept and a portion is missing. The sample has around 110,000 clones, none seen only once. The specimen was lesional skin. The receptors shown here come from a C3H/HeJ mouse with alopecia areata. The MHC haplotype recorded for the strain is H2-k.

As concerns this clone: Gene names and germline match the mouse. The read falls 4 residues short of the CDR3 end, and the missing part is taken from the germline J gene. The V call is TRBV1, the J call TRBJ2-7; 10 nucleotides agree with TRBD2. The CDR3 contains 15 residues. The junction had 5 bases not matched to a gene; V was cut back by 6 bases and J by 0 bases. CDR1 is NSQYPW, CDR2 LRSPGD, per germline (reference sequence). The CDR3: CTCSTRLGGSYEQYF. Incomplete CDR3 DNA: TGCACCTGCAGCACCCGACTGGGGGGCTCCTAT.

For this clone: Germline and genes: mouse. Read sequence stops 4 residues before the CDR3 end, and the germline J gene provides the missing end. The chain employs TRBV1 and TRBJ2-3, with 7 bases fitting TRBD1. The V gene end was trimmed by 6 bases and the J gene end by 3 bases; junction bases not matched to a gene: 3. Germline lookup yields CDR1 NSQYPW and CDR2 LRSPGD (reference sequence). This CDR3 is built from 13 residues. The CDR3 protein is CTCRDREAETLYF. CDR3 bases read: TGCACCTGCAGAGACAGGGAGGCAGAA.

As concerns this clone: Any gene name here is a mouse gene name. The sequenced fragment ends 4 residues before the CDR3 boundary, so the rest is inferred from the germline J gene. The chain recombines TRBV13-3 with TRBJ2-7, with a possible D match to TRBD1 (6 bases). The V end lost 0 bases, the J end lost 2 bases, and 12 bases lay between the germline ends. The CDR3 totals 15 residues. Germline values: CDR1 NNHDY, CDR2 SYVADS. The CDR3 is CASSDAGTFPYEQYF. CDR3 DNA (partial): TGTGCCAGCAGTGATGCCGGGACATTCCCCTAT.

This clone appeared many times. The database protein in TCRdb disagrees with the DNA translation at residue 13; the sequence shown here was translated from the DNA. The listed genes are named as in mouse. Incomplete CDR3 DNA: TGTGCCAGCAGTGATCGGGACAAGAATTCTGGAAATACG. This sequence encodes CASSDRDKNSGNT. The complete CDR3 reads CASSDRDKNSGNTLYF. The V and J genes are TRBV13-3 and TRBJ1-3, with D possibly matching TRBD1 (6 bases). The read ends 3 residues shy of where the CDR3 ends; the end is completed using the germline J gene. This CDR3 contains 16 residues. The germline V gene has CDR1 NNHDY and CDR2 SYVADS. Trimming took off 1 base at V and 0 bases at J, with 11 bases between the two ends.

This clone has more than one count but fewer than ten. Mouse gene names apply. This chain's CDR3 is CASKLGVGAEQFF. The covered CDR3 bases are TGTGCCAGCAAACTGGGGGTGGGTGCT. This rearrangement joins TRBV13-3 to TRBJ2-1; 8 bases align to TRBD2. The CDR3 end is not reached by the read, which stops 4 residues before it; the germline J gene fills it in. Germline V lookup: CDR1 NNHDY, CDR2 SYVADS. Trimming took 6 bases from V and 6 from J; bases not matched to a gene: 5. The CDR3 loop spans 13 amino acids.

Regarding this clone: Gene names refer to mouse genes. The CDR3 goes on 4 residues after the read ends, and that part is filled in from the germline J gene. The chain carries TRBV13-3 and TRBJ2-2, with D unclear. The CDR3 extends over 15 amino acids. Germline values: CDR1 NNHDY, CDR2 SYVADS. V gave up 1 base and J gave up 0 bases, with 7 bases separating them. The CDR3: CASSDSGANTGQLYF. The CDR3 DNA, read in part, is TGTGCCAGCAGTGATTCAGGAGCAAACACCGGG.

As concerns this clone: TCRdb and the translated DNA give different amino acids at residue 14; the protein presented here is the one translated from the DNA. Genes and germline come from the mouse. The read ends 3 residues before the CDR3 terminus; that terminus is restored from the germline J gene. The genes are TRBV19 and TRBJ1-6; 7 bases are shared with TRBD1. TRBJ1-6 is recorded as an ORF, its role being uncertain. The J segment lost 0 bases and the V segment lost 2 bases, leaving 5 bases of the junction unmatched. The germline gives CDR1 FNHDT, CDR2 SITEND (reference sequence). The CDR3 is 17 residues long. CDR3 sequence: CASSIRDSASYNSPLYF. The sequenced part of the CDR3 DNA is TGTGCCAGCAGTATCCGGGACAGTGCTTCCTATAATTCGCCC.

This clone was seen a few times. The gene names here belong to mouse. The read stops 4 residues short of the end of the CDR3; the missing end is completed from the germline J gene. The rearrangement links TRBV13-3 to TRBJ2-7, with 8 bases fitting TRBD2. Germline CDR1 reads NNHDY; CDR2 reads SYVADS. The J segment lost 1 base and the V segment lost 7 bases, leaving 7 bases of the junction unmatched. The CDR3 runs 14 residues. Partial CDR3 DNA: TGTGCCAGCGGGGGGGGGCGCTCTTCCTAT. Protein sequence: CASGGGRSSY. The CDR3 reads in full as CASGGGRSSYEQYF.

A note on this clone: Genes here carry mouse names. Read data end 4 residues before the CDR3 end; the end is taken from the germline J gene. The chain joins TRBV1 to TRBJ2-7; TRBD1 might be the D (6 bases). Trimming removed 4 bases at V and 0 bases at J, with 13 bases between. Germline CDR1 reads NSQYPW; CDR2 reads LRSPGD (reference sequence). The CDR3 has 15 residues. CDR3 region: CTCSGSQGSSYEQYF. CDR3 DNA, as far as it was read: TGCACCTGCAGTGGATCACAGGGTAGCTCCTAT.

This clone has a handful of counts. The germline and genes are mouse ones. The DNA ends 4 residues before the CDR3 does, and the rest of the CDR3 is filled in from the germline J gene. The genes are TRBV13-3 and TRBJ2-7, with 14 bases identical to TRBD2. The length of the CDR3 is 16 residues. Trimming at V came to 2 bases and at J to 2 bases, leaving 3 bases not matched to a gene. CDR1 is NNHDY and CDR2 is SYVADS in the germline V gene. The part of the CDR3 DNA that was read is TGTGCCAGCAGTGAACGGGACTGGGGGGGCGCCTAT. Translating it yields CASSERDWGGAY. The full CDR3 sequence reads CASSERDWGGAYEQYF.

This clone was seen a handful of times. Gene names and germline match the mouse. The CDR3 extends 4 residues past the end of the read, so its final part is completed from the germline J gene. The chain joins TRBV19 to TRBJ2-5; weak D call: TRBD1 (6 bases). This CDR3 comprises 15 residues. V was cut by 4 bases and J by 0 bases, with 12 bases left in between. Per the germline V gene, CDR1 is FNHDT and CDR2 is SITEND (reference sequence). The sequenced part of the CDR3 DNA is TGTGCCAGCAGTGCCCGGGACATTAACCAAGAC. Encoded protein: CASSARDINQD. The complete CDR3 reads CASSARDINQDTQYF.

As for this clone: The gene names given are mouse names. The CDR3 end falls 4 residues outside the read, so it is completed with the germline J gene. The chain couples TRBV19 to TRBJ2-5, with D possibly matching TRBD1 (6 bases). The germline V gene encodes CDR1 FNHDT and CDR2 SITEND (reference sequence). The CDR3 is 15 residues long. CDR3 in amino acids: CASSASSGVRDTQYF. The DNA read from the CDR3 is TGTGCCAGCAGTGCTTCTTCAGGGGTACGAGAC.

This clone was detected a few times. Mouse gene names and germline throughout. This CDR3 is CASSILDSANTEVFF. Partial CDR3 DNA: TGTGCCAGCAGTATATTGGACAGTGCAAACACA. The gene calls are TRBV19 and TRBJ1-1; a weak D match, TRBD1 (6 bases). Read data end 4 residues before the CDR3 end; the end is taken from the germline J gene. Germline V gives CDR1 FNHDT, CDR2 SITEND (reference sequence). Between the trimmed V and J ends, which lost 1 base and 0 bases, there was a span of 10 bases. The CDR3 is made up of 15 amino acids.

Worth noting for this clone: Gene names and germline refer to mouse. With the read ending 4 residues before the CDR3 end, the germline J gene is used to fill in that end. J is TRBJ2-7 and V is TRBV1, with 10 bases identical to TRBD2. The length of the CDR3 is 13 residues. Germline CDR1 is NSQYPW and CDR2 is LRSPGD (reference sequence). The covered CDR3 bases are TGCACCTGCAAGGCGGGACTGGGGTAT. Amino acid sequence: CTCKAGLGY. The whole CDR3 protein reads CTCKAGLGYEQYF.

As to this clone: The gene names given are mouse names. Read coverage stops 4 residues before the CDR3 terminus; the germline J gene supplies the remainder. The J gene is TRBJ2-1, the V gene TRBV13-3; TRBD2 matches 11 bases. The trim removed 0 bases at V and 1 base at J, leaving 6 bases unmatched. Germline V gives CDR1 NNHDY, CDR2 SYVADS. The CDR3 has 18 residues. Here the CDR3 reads CASSDAQGLGANYAEQFF. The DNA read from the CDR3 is TGTGCCAGCAGTGATGCCCAGGGACTGGGGGCAAACTATGCT.

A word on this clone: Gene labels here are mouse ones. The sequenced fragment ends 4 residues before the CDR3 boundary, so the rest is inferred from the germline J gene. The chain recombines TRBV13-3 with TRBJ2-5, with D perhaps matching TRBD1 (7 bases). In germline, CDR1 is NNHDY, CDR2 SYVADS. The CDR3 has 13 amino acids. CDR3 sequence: CASSIQGGDTQYF. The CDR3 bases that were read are TGTGCCAGCAGTATCCAGGGGGGAGAC.

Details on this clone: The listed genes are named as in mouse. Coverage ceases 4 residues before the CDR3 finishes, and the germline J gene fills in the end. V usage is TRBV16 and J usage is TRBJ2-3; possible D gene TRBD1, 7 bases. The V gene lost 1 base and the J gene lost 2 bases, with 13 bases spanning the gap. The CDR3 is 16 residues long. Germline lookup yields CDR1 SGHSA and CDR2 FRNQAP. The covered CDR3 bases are TGTGCAAGCAGCTTAGCAGAGGGGGCGGTTGCAGAA. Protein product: CASSLAEGAVAE. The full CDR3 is CASSLAEGAVAETLYF. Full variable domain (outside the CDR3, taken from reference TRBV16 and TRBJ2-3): NAGVIQTPRHKVTGKGQEATLWCEPISGHSAVFWYRQTIVQGLEFLTYFRNQAPIDDSGMPKERFSAQMPNQSHSTLKIQSTQPQDSAVYLCASSLAEGAVAETLYFGSGTRLTVL.

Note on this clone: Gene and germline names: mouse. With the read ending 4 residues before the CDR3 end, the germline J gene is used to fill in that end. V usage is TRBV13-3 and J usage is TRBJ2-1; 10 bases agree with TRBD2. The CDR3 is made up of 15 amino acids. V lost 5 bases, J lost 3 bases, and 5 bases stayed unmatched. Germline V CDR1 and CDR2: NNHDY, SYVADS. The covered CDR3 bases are TGTGCCAGCAGAGTGACTGGGGGGCCCTATGCT. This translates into CASRVTGGPYA. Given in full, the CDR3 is CASRVTGGPYAEQFF.

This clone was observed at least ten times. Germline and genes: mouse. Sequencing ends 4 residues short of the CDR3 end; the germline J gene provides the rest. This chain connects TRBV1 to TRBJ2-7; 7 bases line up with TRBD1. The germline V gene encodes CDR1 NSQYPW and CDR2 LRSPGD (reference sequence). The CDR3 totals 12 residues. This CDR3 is CTCSDRGDEQYF. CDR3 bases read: TGCACCTGCAGTGACAGGGGCGAT.

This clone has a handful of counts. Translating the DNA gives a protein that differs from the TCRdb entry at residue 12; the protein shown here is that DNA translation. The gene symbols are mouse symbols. CDR3 sequence reads: CASGEQGGHNSPLYF. The sequenced part of the CDR3 DNA is TGTGCCAGCGGTGAACAGGGGGGTCATAATTCGCCC. The genes are TRBV13-2 and TRBJ1-6; 8 bases fit TRBD1. Read sequence stops 3 residues before the CDR3 end, and the germline J gene provides the missing end. TRBJ1-6 is placed among ORFs of uncertain function. Germline V CDR1 and CDR2: NNHNN, SYGAGS (reference sequence). The V segment lost 2 bases and the J segment 5 bases; nucleotides outside the gene matches: 3. The CDR3 has 15 residues.

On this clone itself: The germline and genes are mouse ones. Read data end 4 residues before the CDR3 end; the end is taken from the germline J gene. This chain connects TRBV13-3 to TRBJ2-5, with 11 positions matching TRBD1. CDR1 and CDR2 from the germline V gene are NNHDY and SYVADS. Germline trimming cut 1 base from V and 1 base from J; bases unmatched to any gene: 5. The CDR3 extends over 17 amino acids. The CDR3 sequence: CASSDQDRGRDQDTQYF. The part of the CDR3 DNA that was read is TGTGCCAGCAGTGATCAGGACAGGGGGCGCGACCAAGAC.

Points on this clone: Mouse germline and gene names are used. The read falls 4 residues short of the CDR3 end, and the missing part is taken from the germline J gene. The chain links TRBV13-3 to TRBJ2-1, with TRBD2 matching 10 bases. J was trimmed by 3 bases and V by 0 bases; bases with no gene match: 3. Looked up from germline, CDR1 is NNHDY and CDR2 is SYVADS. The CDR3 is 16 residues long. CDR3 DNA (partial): TGTGCCAGCAGTGATGCCTGGGGGGGCCTCTATGCT. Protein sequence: CASSDAWGGLYA. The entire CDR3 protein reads CASSDAWGGLYAEQFF.

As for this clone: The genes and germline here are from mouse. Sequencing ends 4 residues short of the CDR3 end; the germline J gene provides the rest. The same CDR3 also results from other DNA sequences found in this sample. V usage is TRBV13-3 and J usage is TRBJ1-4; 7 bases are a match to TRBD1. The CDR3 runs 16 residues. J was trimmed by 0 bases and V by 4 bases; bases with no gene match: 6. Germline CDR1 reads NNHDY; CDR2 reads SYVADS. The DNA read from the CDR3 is TGTGCCAGCAGTCCTGACAGGGCCTTTTCCAACGAA. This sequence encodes CASSPDRAFSNE. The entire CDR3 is CASSPDRAFSNERLFF.

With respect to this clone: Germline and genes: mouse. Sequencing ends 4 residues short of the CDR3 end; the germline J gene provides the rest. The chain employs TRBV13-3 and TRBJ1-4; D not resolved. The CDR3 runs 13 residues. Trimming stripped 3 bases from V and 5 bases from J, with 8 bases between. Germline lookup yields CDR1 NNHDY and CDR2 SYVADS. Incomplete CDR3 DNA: TGTGCCAGCAGTGTAGAAGGGAACGAA. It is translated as CASSVEGNE. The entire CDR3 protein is CASSVEGNERLFF.

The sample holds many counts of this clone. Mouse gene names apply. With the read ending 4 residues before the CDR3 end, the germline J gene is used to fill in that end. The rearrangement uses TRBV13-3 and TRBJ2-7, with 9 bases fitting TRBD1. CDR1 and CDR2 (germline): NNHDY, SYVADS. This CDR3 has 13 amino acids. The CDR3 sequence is CASSGRDRDEQYF. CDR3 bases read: TGTGCCAGCAGTGGCCGGGACAGGGAT.

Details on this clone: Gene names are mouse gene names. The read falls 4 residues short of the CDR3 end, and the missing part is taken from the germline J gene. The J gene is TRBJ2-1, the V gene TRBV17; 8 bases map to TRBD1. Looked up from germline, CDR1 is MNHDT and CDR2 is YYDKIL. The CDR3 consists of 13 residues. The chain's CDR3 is CASSRTGWAEQFF. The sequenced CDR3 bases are TGTGCTAGCAGCCGGACAGGGTGGGCT.